This entry is about one T cell receptor (beta chain). Its antigen is not known. Time point indicated: persistent/refractory GD, antithyroid drugs over 5 years with positive TRAb. RNA from PBMCs was the source of the TCR library. This record comes from a study of regulatory T cells in long-lasting Graves disease. Findings of the study overall: Persistent Graves' cases showed lower TCR diversity than newly diagnosed cases. It was in persistent disease that TRBV28, TRBJ1-2 and TRBJ2-5 were favored. The persistent group shared 3,000 or so public clonotypes, more than the approximately 890 shared by new patients.

Building of the TCR beta libraries involved iRepertoire HTBI primers and Arm-PCR of CDR3 regions. As handled by the study authors: The study identified about 60 TRBV and about 14 TRBJ segments across samples. TCRdb called the multiplex PCR reads again in MiXCR, with one record for every CDR3 protein. TCRdb assigned the V and J calls; the authors' analysis was not used. The table lists fewer than 450,000 distinct CDR3 sequences, around 20% of them singletons. The V gene lost 9 bases and the J gene lost 4 bases, with 11 bases spanning the gap. The CDR3 sequence is 11 residues long. Germline-derived CDR1 and CDR2 are SGHRS and YFSETQ.

The source of this sequence is a female donor with Graves disease. The material was peripheral blood mononuclear cells (PBMCs), obtained when the disease was refractory, from a patient treated with antithyroid drugs. This chain connects TRBV5-1 to TRBJ2-7; the D is unclear. Written as DNA, the CDR3 is TGCGCCACCAAGGCCCCTTACGAGCAGTACTTC. Translating it yields CATKAPYEQYF.